A selection of T cell receptor beta chains follows, all from one sample in a study of PD-L1 blockade in urothelial cancer. Profiling relied on immunoSEQ multiplex PCR, and the TCRdb table lists in-frame clones only, not all of them. In the table there are around 87,000 clones, over 65% of which are singletons. Sequencing used PBMCs, obtained around atezolizumab (anti-PD-L1) treatment. The origin of the receptors is a man aged 65 to 79 with urothelial cancer. Both conserved end residues are part of each CDR3. The D gene is left open where the match is weak. Size is omitted from some rows. Given values are once, few, many or a class for expanded clones.

>TRBD2|NA|TRBV6-6|TRBJ2-7
TGTGCCAGCAGTCGGGGACTAATAGGGCCCTACGAGCAGTACTTC
CASSRGLIGPYEQYF
>NA|NA|TRBV7-9|TRBJ1-3
TGTGCCAGCAGCGAGGGGGTCTCGGATGGGGACACCATATATTTT
CASSEGVSDGDTIYF
>NA|NA|TRBV6-4|TRBJ2-5
TGTGCCAGCAGTGTTTCCCGAGAGACCCAGTACTTC
CASSVSRETQYF
>NA|NA|TRBV5-6|TRBJ1-5
TGTGCCAGCAGCTTGGCCGGGGATTGGGGCAATCAGCCCCAGCATTTT
CASSLAGDWGNQPQHF
>NA|NA|TRBV19|TRBJ2-3
TGTGCCACTAAAAGCAGGGTTACAGATACGCAGTATTTT
CATKSRVTDTQYF
>NA|NA|TRBV2|TRBJ1-5
TGTGCCAGCAGTGTCGGGGGTCGTTTTCAGCCCCAGCATTTT
CASSVGGRFQPQHF
>NA|NA|TRBV11-3|TRBJ2-2
TGTGCCAGCAGCTCCTGGCCGGGTGACTCCGGGGAGCTGTTTTTT
CASSSWPGDSGELFF
>NA|NA|TRBV11-3|TRBJ2-7
TGTGCCAGCAGCTTAGTACAGTCCTACGAGCAGTACTTC
CASSLVQSYEQYF
>TRBD2|NA|TRBV14|TRBJ2-3
TGTGCCAGCAGCCAGGAGAATCTAGCGGCAGATACGCAGTATTTT
CASSQENLAADTQYF
>TRBD2|once|TRBV11-2|TRBJ2-2
TGTGCCAGCAGCTTAATCCGGGGGGGTGGGCTTGGAACCGGGGAGCTGTTTTTT
CASSLIRGGGLGTGELFF
>TRBD2|NA|TRBV9|TRBJ2-1
TGTGCCAGCAGCGTAACTAGCGGGATCGGTGAGCAGTTCTTC
CASSVTSGIGEQFF
>TRBD2|once|TRBV5-1|TRBJ2-1
TGCGCCAGCACCCTACTAGCGGAGTACAATGAGCAGTTCTTC
CASTLLAEYNEQFF
>NA|NA|TRBV11-2|TRBJ1-2
TGTGCCAGCAGCCTAAACTCCCGTGGGCAGTGGGACTATGGCTACACCTTC
CASSLNSRGQWDYGYTF
>NA|NA|TRBV6-5|TRBJ1-2
TGTGCCAGCAGCGGGGGAGCGTTTGGCTATGGCTACACCTTC
CASSGGAFGYGYTF
>TRBD2|NA|TRBV7-2|TRBJ2-7
TGTGCCAGCAGCTTAGGACGGGGGGGCGGGTACGAGCAGTACTTC
CASSLGRGGGYEQYF
>TRBD2|NA|TRBV5-6|TRBJ2-5
TGTGCCAGCGTGGCGGGGGGGGGAGAGACCCAGTACTTC
CASVAGGGETQYF
>TRBD2|NA|TRBV7-3|TRBJ2-3
TGTGCCAGCAGCTTCGGACTAGCGGGGGGGCGGGGCACAGATACGCAGTATTTT
CASSFGLAGGRGTDTQYF
>NA|NA|TRBV6-1|TRBJ2-7
TGTGCCAGCAGTGACCTGTCCTACGAGCAGTACTTC
CASSDLSYEQYF
>TRBD1|once|TRBV9|TRBJ1-2
TGTGCCAGCAGCGTGGGGCTACAGGGGGCAGGCTATGGCTACACCTTC
CASSVGLQGAGYGYTF
>NA|NA|TRBV7-9|TRBJ1-2
TGTGCCAGCAGCTTAGAGCTGGTTCGTAACTATGGCTACACCTTC
CASSLELVRNYGYTF
>NA|NA|TRBV6-1|TRBJ2-2
TGTGCCAGCAGACGCATGGAAAGAGGCACCGGGGAGCTGTTTTTT
CASRRMERGTGELFF
>TRBD1|NA|TRBV10-3|TRBJ1-5
TGTGCCATCAGTTTACAGGGGGCTGGTCAGCCCCAGCATTTT
CAISLQGAGQPQHF
>NA|NA|TRBV29-1|TRBJ2-5
TGCAGCTACAACAGGCTAACTTGGGAGACCCAGTACTTC
CSYNRLTWETQYF
>NA|NA|TRBV7-2|TRBJ1-5
TGTGCCAGCAGCTTAGCACCAGGGTGGAATCAGCCCCAGCATTTT
CASSLAPGWNQPQHF
>NA|NA|TRBV2|TRBJ2-3
TGTGCCAGCAGGCTTGACAGAGAAAATACGCAGTATTTT
CASRLDRENTQYF
>TRBD1|NA|TRBV7-9|TRBJ1-1
TGTGCCACCCAGGGGGATTGGTCCGGCACTGAAGCTTTCTTT
CATQGDWSGTEAFF
>NA|NA|TRBV5-1|TRBJ1-1
TGCGCCAGCAGCTTGGGCAGCGGAGAAGCTTTCTTT
CASSLGSGEAFF
>NA|NA|TRBV18|TRBJ2-3
TGTGCCAGCTCACGAGCTCCTAGCACAGATACGCAGTATTTT
CASSRAPSTDTQYF
>TRBD1|NA|TRBV29-1|TRBJ2-2
TGCAGCGTTGAAGATCTGAGAAAGACAGGGGCCGCCCCCGGGGAGCTGTTTTTT
CSVEDLRKTGAAPGELFF
>TRBD2|NA|TRBV2|TRBJ2-1
TGTGCCAGCAGCGTGACTAGCGGGGGAATTGGGGAGCAGTTCTTC
CASSVTSGGIGEQFF
>TRBD2|NA|TRBV5-1|TRBJ2-1
TGCGCCAGCAGCTTGAGTCTAGCGGGAGACAGTGAGCAGTTCTTC
CASSLSLAGDSEQFF
>TRBD1|NA|TRBV6-1|TRBJ2-6
TGTGCCAGCAGCTCCCAGGGGGCGGGGGCCAACGTCCTGACTTTC
CASSSQGAGANVLTF
>NA|NA|TRBV11-3|TRBJ2-1
TGTGCCAGCAGCTTAGAGGTGCCCAGAAACAATGAGCAGTTCTTC
CASSLEVPRNNEQFF
>NA|NA|TRBV14|TRBJ1-2
TGTGCCAGCAGCCAAGTGAGCTATGGCTACACCTTC
CASSQVSYGYTF
>NA|NA|TRBV11-2|TRBJ2-5
TGTGCCAGCAGCTTAGACGAGACAGGTCGAGAGACCCAGTACTTC
CASSLDETGRETQYF
>TRBD1|NA|TRBV9|TRBJ2-1
TGTGCCAGCAGCTTCGGACAGGGGGCCTACAATGAGCAGTTCTTC
CASSFGQGAYNEQFF
>TRBD2|few|TRBV7-3|TRBJ2-1
TGTGCCAGCAGCCCCCATGGACTAGCGGGAGTGGCTGAGCAGTTCTTC
CASSPHGLAGVAEQFF
>TRBD1|once|TRBV2|TRBJ2-3
TGTGCCAGCAGTGTGCAGGGGGTAGATACGCAGTATTTT
CASSVQGVDTQYF
>NA|NA|TRBV20-1|TRBJ1-1
TGCAGTGCTCAAAAAAACACTGAAGCTTTCTTT
CSAQKNTEAFF
>NA|NA|TRBV7-6|TRBJ2-3
TGTGCCAGCAGGTACAGGGTGGCAGATACGCAGTATTTT
CASRYRVADTQYF
>TRBD1|NA|TRBV18|TRBJ1-4
TGTGCCAGCTCACCATCCCCGCAGGGGGCGGAAAAACTGTTTTTT
CASSPSPQGAEKLFF
>TRBD1|few|TRBV7-2|TRBJ1-4
TGTGCCAGCAGCCCCAACAGGGGCTCTAAGGAAAAACTGTTTTTT
CASSPNRGSKEKLFF
>NA|NA|TRBV5-4|TRBJ2-4
TGTGCCAGCAGCCGGAGGGGGGGCCCCGGGGACATTCAGTACTTC
CASSRRGGPGDIQYF
>NA|NA|TRBV6-5|TRBJ1-1
TGTGCCAGCAGTTACTCGATTATCAGGGGCACTGAAGCTTTCTTT
CASSYSIIRGTEAFF
>TRBD2|few|TRBV19|TRBJ2-1
TGTGCCAGTAGTTCTACTAGCGGGGCCCGCTCCTACAATGAGCAGTTCTTC
CASSSTSGARSYNEQFF
>TRBD2|NA|TRBV7-2|TRBJ2-2
TGTGCCAGCAGCTTAGAAGCGGGAGCGGGAAAAATCCTGTTTTTT
CASSLEAGAGKILFF
>NA|NA|TRBV9|TRBJ2-1
TGTGCCAGCAGCGTAGGGGAGGGGGTGTACAATGAGCAGTTCTTC
CASSVGEGVYNEQFF
>TRBD1|NA|TRBV9|TRBJ2-5
TGTGCCAGCAGCCCGACAGGGGGCTGGGGAGAGACCCAGTACTTC
CASSPTGGWGETQYF
>TRBD1|NA|TRBV28|TRBJ2-2
TGTGCCAGCAGTTTATACGGACAGGGGGACGGCGGGGAGCTGTTTTTT
CASSLYGQGDGGELFF
>TRBD1|NA|TRBV6-5|TRBJ2-1
TGTGCCAGCAGTTACCGCGGACAGGCCTACAATGAGCAGTTCTTC
CASSYRGQAYNEQFF
>NA|NA|TRBV7-2|TRBJ1-1
TGTGCCAGCACCAACACAGGGCGGAACACTGAAGCTTTCTTT
CASTNTGRNTEAFF
>TRBD2|NA|TRBV5-1|TRBJ2-1
TGCGCCAGCAGCTTGGCGGGGGGAGCGACCTACAATGAGCAGTTCTTC
CASSLAGGATYNEQFF
>NA|once|TRBV2|TRBJ1-3
TGTGCCAGCACCCCGAATAGCCTCTCTGGAAACACCATATATTTT
CASTPNSLSGNTIYF
>NA|NA|TRBV5-5|TRBJ1-4
TGTGCCAGCAGTATCGGGTTCAGAAGGGGACATGCAACTAATGAAAAACTGTTTTTT
CASSIGFRRGHATNEKLFF